This T cell receptor (beta chain) was recovered during a study of radiotherapy plus CTLA-4 blockade in lung cancer. CDR3 length equals 13 residues. V shed 11 bases and J 5 bases; nucleotides not matched to a gene: 9. Germline V gives CDR1 SNHLY, CDR2 FYNNEI. This clone was counted only a few times. This table comes from immunoSEQ multiplex PCR, and its TCRdb copy is limited to in-frame clones, with some not included. The sample records 20,000 to 25,000 clones, around 70% being singletons. The clonotype comes from a human donor with non-small cell lung cancer who had stable disease on radiotherapy plus ipilimumab. Here the sequenced sample was peripheral blood, taken from a patient treated with radiotherapy plus ipilimumab. The chain is built from TRBV2 and TRBJ2-3; 8 nucleotides align to TRBD2. The CDR3 DNA reads as TGTGCCGGATTAGCGGGGTTCGGAGATACGCAGTATTTT. It codes for CAGLAGFGDTQYF. Full variable domain (rest looked up from reference TRBV2 and TRBJ2-3): EPEVTQTPSHQVTQMGQEVILRCVPISNHLYFYWYRQILGQKVEFLVSFYNNEISEKSEIFDDQFSVERPDGSNFTLKIRSTKLEDSAMYFCAGLAGFGDTQYFGPGTRLTVL.